The 30 T cell receptor beta chains given below trace back to one sample, sequenced in a study of CD8+ T cells in alopecia areata. It was cDNA, reverse transcribed from extracted RNA, that served as the sequencing template. Only in-frame clones appear in the TCRdb table, and some are missing; sequencing was by immunoSEQ multiplex PCR. The sample has over 200,000 clones; 55% to 70% are singletons. Noted treatment: oral pan-JAK inhibitor, 5-10 mg twice daily. The material was CD4+ T cells sorted from blood, obtained at week 4, from a patient treated with tofacitinib. The receptors come from a human donor with alopecia areata.

The DNA for the CDR3 is TGCAGTGCTAGAGTGGGGGGGACCCAGTACTTC. Protein: CSARVGGTQYF. The chain recombines TRBV20-1 with TRBJ2-5; a weak D match, TRBD2 (6 bases). Between the trimmed V and J ends, which lost 1 base and 7 bases, there was a span of 7 bases. The CDR3 extends over 11 amino acids. The germline CDR1 and CDR2 sequences are DFQATT and SNEGSKA (reference sequence).

The CDR3 DNA is TGTGCCAGCAGCTTAAGGGACAGGGATCCAGTTGGGTCACCCCTCCACTTT. Its protein product is CASSLRDRDPVGSPLHF. The chain links TRBV7-2 to TRBJ1-6, with TRBD1 matching over 9 bases. J was trimmed by 10 bases and V by 2 bases; bases with no gene match: 12. Germline CDR1 reads SGHTA; CDR2 reads FQGNSA. The CDR3 sequence is 17 residues long.

The V and J genes are TRBV18 and TRBJ2-5; tentative D call: TRBD1 (6 bases). The CDR3 extends over 13 amino acids. Germline CDR1 is KGHSH and CDR2 is LQKENI. The V and J ends lost 6 bases and 3 bases respectively, with 11 bases between them. The CDR3 DNA reads as TGTGCCAGCTCCCGGAACAGGGAAGAGACCCAGTACTTC. It specifies CASSRNREETQYF.

CDR3 DNA sequence: TGTGCCAGCAGCTCCCTCTACGAGCAGTACTTC. It is translated as CASSSLYEQYF. The chain combines TRBV7-2 with TRBJ2-7; D gene unclear. Trimming took 4 bases from V and 3 from J, leaving 4 bases between them. The germline V gene has CDR1 SGHTA and CDR2 FQGNSA. The CDR3 has 11 amino acids.

V gene TRBV27 combines with J gene TRBJ2-3; 11 bases are shared with TRBD2. The V segment lost 4 bases and the J segment 2 bases; nucleotides outside the gene matches: 5. This CDR3 spans 16 amino acids. Germline V gene data show CDR1 as MNHEY and CDR2 as SMNVEV (reference sequence). In nucleotides, the CDR3 is TGTGCCAGCAGTTGGCTAGCGGGGGGTTTCACAGATACGCAGTATTTT. Residues: CASSWLAGGFTDTQYF.

The CDR3 nucleotides are TGTGCCGGACCGACAGTCTCTAACTATGGCTACACCTTC. Encoded protein: CAGPTVSNYGYTF. This rearrangement joins TRBV30 to TRBJ1-2, with D perhaps matching TRBD1 (5 bases). V was trimmed by 8 bases and J by 0 bases, leaving 13 bases between them. This CDR3 has 13 amino acids. Germline CDR1 GTSNPN, CDR2 SVGIG (reference sequence).

V usage is TRBV9 and J usage is TRBJ2-6; either TRBD1 or TRBD2 may fit D (6 bases each). The ends were cut back, 0 bases at V and 2 bases at J, with 12 bases in the middle. This CDR3 has 17 residues. The germline CDR1 and CDR2 sequences are SGDLS and YYNGEE. The CDR3: CASSVGWGDTGANVLTF. The DNA of the CDR3 is TGTGCCAGCAGCGTAGGATGGGGGGACACTGGGGCCAACGTCCTGACTTTC.

This chain connects TRBV6-5 to TRBJ1-5; no reliable D call. CDR1 MNHEY and CDR2 SVGAGI come from the germline V gene. V lost 6 bases to trimming and J lost 4 bases, with 13 bases between them. This CDR3 is 14 amino acids long. Written as DNA, the CDR3 is TGTGCCAGCAGCTCCGCCTACTCGAATCAGCCCCAGCATTTT. Amino acids: CASSSAYSNQPQHF.

The chain combines TRBV15 with TRBJ2-1, with D perhaps matching TRBD2 (5 bases). The CDR3 is 16 residues long. Germline V gene data show CDR1 as LNHNV and CDR2 as YYDKDF (reference sequence). The V end lost 0 bases, the J end lost 12 bases, and 21 bases lay between the germline ends. The CDR3 region has the DNA TGTGCCACCAGCAGAGATACCCTTGGAGGTGCAATCGGGCAGTTCTTC. This sequence encodes CATSRDTLGGAIGQFF. The full variable domain, its missing parts supplied by reference TRBV15 and TRBJ2-1, is DAMVIQNPRYQVTQFGKPVTLSCSQTLNHNVMYWYQQKSSQAPKLLFHYYDKDFNNEADTPDNFQSRRPNTSFCFLDIRSPGLGDTAMYLCATSRDTLGGAIGQFFGPGTRLTVL.

The rearrangement joins TRBV27 to TRBJ1-1; the match to TRBD1 covers 8 bases. CDR1 is MNHEY, CDR2 SMNVEV, per germline (reference sequence). The V and J ends lost 6 bases and 1 base, in that order; junction bases with no gene match: 7. This CDR3 is 15 amino acids long. The CDR3 is CASSRSDRENTEAFF. In DNA form, the CDR3 reads TGTGCCAGCAGCCGATCGGACAGGGAGAACACTGAAGCTTTCTTT.

The V and J genes are TRBV7-8 and TRBJ2-5; D uncertain. CDR1 SGHVS and CDR2 FQNEAQ come from the germline V gene. V lost 5 bases and J lost 4, with 11 bases in between. The CDR3 consists of 13 residues. The CDR3 coding sequence is TGTGCCAGCAGCCCGACTGATATAGAGACCCAGTACTTC. Translating gives CASSPTDIETQYF.

CDR3 residues: CAWRRGYRNTEAFF. The CDR3 DNA reads as TGTGCCTGGAGGAGAGGTTACAGGAACACTGAAGCTTTCTTT. J is TRBJ1-1 and V is TRBV30; no definite D call. CDR3 size: 14 residues. V was shortened by 3 bases and J by 1 base, with 12 bases between the two germline ends. Germline loops: CDR1 GTSNPN, CDR2 SVGIG (reference sequence). The variable domain in full, completed from reference TRBV30 and TRBJ1-1, reads SQTIHQWPATLVQPVGSPLSLECTVEGTSNPNLYWYRQAAGRGLQLLFYSVGIGQISSEVPQNLSASRPQDRQFILSSKKLLLSDSGFYLCAWRRGYRNTEAFFGQGTRLTVV.

V and J are TRBV7-2 and TRBJ1-4; D remains ambiguous. CDR1 SGHTA and CDR2 FQGNSA come from the germline V gene. This CDR3 has 14 amino acids. Trimming took off 7 bases at V and 6 bases at J, with 15 bases between the two ends. The CDR3, as DNA: TGTGCCAGCACCTTCCTACCCTTGGATGAAAAACTGTTTTTT. Protein product: CASTFLPLDEKLFF. Together with reference TRBV7-2 and TRBJ1-4, the CDR3 gives the full variable domain: GAGVSQSPSNKVTEKGKDVELRCDPISGHTALYWYRQSLGQGLEFLIYFQGNSAPDKSGLPSDRFSAERTGGSVSTLTIQRTQQEDSAVYLCASTFLPLDEKLFFGSGTQLSVL.

Notes on this clone: A read error may produce the germline difference seen at one junction end. The V and J genes are TRBV30 and TRBJ1-2; D unresolved. The CDR3 consists of 12 residues. Germline V CDR1 and CDR2: GTSNPN, SVGIG (reference sequence). The CDR3, as DNA: TGTGCCTGGAGTGTAGGGCAGGCGGGCTGCACCTTC. Translated, it gives CAWSVGQAGCTF.

This clone turned up a few times. The CDR3 region is CASSPRTGDGYTF. CDR3 bases: TGTGCCAGCTCACCCCGGACAGGGGACGGCTACACCTTC. The gene calls are TRBV18 and TRBJ1-2; 9 bases line up with TRBD1. After removal of 3 bases from V and 8 bases from J, the junction contained 4 bases not matched to a gene. This CDR3 contains 13 residues. Germline CDR1 KGHSH, CDR2 LQKENI.

The V call is TRBV30, the J call TRBJ2-2; 8 bases fit TRBD2. J lost 5 bases, V lost 0 bases, and 5 bases had no gene match. Germline-derived CDR1 and CDR2 are GTSNPN and SVGIG (reference sequence). The CDR3 sequence is 15 residues long. CDR3 sequence reads: CAWSVWTSKTGELFF. CDR3 sequence (DNA): TGTGCCTGGAGTGTATGGACTAGCAAGACCGGGGAGCTGTTTTTT.

The table lists this clone with a few counts. The chain combines TRBV29-1 with TRBJ2-3; D is undetermined. Germline CDR1 SQVTM, CDR2 ANQGSEA. The CDR3 totals 13 residues. The V gene lost 3 bases and the J gene lost 2 bases, with 9 bases spanning the gap. The CDR3 bases are TGCAGCGTTGACCGCGGAACCACAGATACGCAGTATTTT. As protein: CSVDRGTTDTQYF.

The gene calls are TRBV4-3 and TRBJ2-5; 8 bases match TRBD2. The J segment lost 5 bases and the V segment lost 0 bases, leaving 5 bases of the junction unmatched. This CDR3 is built from 15 residues. Per germline, CDR1 LGHNA and CDR2 YSLEER. The CDR3 DNA follows: TGCGCCAGCAGCCAAGATAGGCTAGCGGGCGAGACCCAGTACTTC. Amino acid sequence: CASSQDRLAGETQYF.

This clone came up a few times. J is TRBJ2-5 and V is TRBV5-8; D gene uncertain. Germline values: CDR1 SGHTS, CDR2 YDEGEE. With 7 bases removed from V and 3 bases from J, the gap between germline ends came to 16 bases. The CDR3 runs 14 residues. The CDR3 DNA sequence: TGTGCCAGCCTTAGGCTAGAGTGGGAAGAGACCCAGTACTTC. This codes for CASLRLEWEETQYF.

V is TRBV5-1 and J is TRBJ1-2, with D perhaps TRBD1 (5 bases). Germline CDR1 is SGHRS and CDR2 is YFSETQ. The CDR3 spans 13 residues. V lost 3 bases and J 4 bases, leaving 10 bases between the germline ends. The DNA for the CDR3 is TGCGCCAGCAGCTGGGGCCTCGGCTATGGCTACACCTTC. It specifies CASSWGLGYGYTF.

This CDR3 reads CASSLGDRLNEQFF. CDR3 bases: TGCGCCAGCAGCTTGGGGGACAGGCTAAATGAGCAGTTCTTC. The chain is built from TRBV5-1 and TRBJ2-1, with 8 bases that match TRBD1. This CDR3 has 14 amino acids. Germline loops: CDR1 SGHRS, CDR2 YFSETQ. V was clipped by 0 bases and J by 7 bases; unmatched bases: 3.

V gene TRBV7-9 combines with J gene TRBJ2-3; D call uncertain. The germline V gene encodes CDR1 SEHNR and CDR2 FQNEAQ (reference sequence). Trimming removed 5 bases from V and 2 bases from J, with 14 bases in between. The CDR3 spans 15 residues. The CDR3 region is CASSPTGTNTDTQYF. The CDR3, as DNA: TGTGCCAGCAGCCCGACCGGAACCAACACAGATACGCAGTATTTT.

The V call is TRBV11-2, the J call TRBJ2-1; 8 positions agree with TRBD1. J was trimmed by 10 bases and V by 1 base; bases with no gene match: 6. Looked up from germline, CDR1 is SGHAT and CDR2 is FQNNGV. This CDR3 comprises 14 residues. CDR3 residues: CASSLGAGGGEQFF. CDR3 DNA: TGTGCCAGCAGCTTAGGAGCAGGGGGCGGCGAGCAGTTCTTC.

The chain employs TRBV9 and TRBJ2-7; a possible D gene is TRBD1 (6 bases). The CDR3 totals 13 residues. From germline, CDR1 is SGDLS and CDR2 YYNGEE. V lost 0 bases, J lost 5 bases, and 9 bases lay in between. DNA of the CDR3: TGTGCCAGCAGCGTAGAACAGGGCAACGAGCAGTACTTC. Its protein is CASSVEQGNEQYF.

The chain combines TRBV29-1 with TRBJ1-2; D may be TRBD1 (6 bases). This CDR3 region has 14 residues. V was trimmed by 5 bases and J by 0 bases, leaving 13 bases between them. The germline CDR1 and CDR2 sequences are SQVTM and ANQGSEA. CDR3 region: CSVLPRTANYGYTF. DNA of the CDR3: TGCAGCGTTCTCCCCAGGACAGCTAACTATGGCTACACCTTC.

The V gene is TRBV4-3, the J gene TRBJ1-2, with 8 nucleotides matching TRBD1. Germline CDR1 and CDR2: LGHNA and YSLEER. The CDR3 runs 15 residues. The J segment lost 5 bases and the V segment lost 4 bases, leaving 9 bases of the junction unmatched. The CDR3 loop reads CASSPLGQGQYGYTF. Written as DNA, the CDR3 is TGCGCCAGCAGCCCCCTAGGACAGGGTCAATATGGCTACACCTTC.

The chain combines TRBV4-1 with TRBJ2-3; TRBD1 matches at 8 bases. The CDR3 length is 15 residues. Unmatched junction bases numbered 6, after V lost 4 bases and J lost 3 bases. Germline V gives CDR1 MGHRA, CDR2 YSYEKL. This CDR3 reads CASSPRQGTTDTQYF. The CDR3, as DNA: TGCGCCAGCAGCCCCAGACAGGGGACGACAGATACGCAGTATTTT.

This clone was seen a few times. The V gene is TRBV2, the J gene TRBJ2-4; D perhaps matches TRBD2 (6 bases). The CDR3 spans 13 residues. CDR1 and CDR2 from the germline V gene are SNHLY and FYNNEI. V was clipped by 1 base and J by 9 bases, with 10 bases between them. The CDR3 sequence is CASSEGRVRIQYF. CDR3 nucleotide sequence: TGTGCCAGCAGTGAAGGGAGGGTTCGCATTCAGTACTTC.

This sequence joins TRBV18 and TRBJ1-2; D is possibly TRBD1 (5 bases). From germline, CDR1 is KGHSH and CDR2 LQKENI. The CDR3 sequence is 14 residues long. V shed 0 bases and J shed 2 bases, with 7 bases lying between them. The DNA of the CDR3 is TGTGCCAGCTCACCACCGGCAGGGAACTATGGCTACACCTTC. Protein: CASSPPAGNYGYTF.

The J gene is TRBJ2-3, the V gene TRBV13, with a tentative D call TRBD2 (5 bases). Germline-derived CDR1 and CDR2 are PRHDT and FYEKMQ (reference sequence). The CDR3 sequence is 13 residues long. V dropped 5 bases and J dropped 2 bases, with 8 bases sitting between them. The CDR3 DNA follows: TGTGCCAGCAGCAACCGGGACACAGATACGCAGTATTTT. This codes for CASSNRDTDTQYF. The full variable domain, in which reference TRBV13 and TRBJ2-3 provide the parts outside the CDR3, is AAGVIQSPRHLIKEKRETATLKCYPIPRHDTVYWYQQGPGQDPQFLISFYEKMQSDKGSIPDRFSAQQFSDYHSELNMSSLELGDSALYFCASSNRDTDTQYFGPGTRLTVL.